This TCR beta chain was identified in a study of blood T cells in healthy people across ages. Donors ranged from 6 to 90 years old and were healthy Caucasians in Russia. This clonotype was recorded a few times. Its antigen is as yet unknown. Germline CDR1 reads MNHEY; CDR2 reads SMNVEV (reference sequence). This CDR3 is built from 13 residues. Deletions cut 2 bases from V and 0 bases from J, with 4 bases between. A J-beta primer mix and a sample-barcoded 5' primer were used in a second PCR of about 6 to 12 cycles. A template-switch adaptor containing 12 random nucleotides labeled each cDNA molecule. MiXCR, run by TCRdb on the 5' RACE reads, gives a single entry per CDR3 protein. The profile shows 800,000 or so distinct CDR3 sequences, under 80% of them singletons. Findings and caveats of the study: Age brought a roughly linear fall in TCR beta diversity measured per million T cells. Those diversity estimates obtained from one million T cells were thought to be underestimates.

The V call is TRBV27, the J call TRBJ2-5; D gene ambiguous. This TCR was sampled from a man aged 25-40 years in good health. Sequenced material: blood. CDR3 DNA sequence: TGTGCCAGCAGTTTAGCGCACCAAGAGACCCAGTACTTC. It translates to CASSLAHQETQYF.